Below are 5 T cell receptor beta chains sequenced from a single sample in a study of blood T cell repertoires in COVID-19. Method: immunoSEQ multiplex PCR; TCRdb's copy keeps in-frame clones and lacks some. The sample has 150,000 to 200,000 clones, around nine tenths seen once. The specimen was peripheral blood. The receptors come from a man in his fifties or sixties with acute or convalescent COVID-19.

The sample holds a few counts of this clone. CDR3 in DNA: TGTGCCAGCAGCTTAGCGTCATATAGGGAGGGTCAGCCCCAGCATTTT. Its protein product is CASSLASYREGQPQHF. V and J are TRBV7-6 and TRBJ1-5, with D unresolved. V lost 0 bases to trimming and J lost 6 bases, with 15 bases between them. The germline V gene has CDR1 SGHVS and CDR2 FNYEAQ. The CDR3 is 16 amino acids. Full variable domain (missing parts from reference TRBV7-6 and TRBJ1-5): GAGVSQSPRYKVTKRGQDVALRCDPISGHVSLYWYRQALGQGPEFLTYFNYEAQQDKSGLPNDRFSAERPEGSISTLTIQRTEQRDSAMYRCASSLASYREGQPQHFGDGTRLSIL.

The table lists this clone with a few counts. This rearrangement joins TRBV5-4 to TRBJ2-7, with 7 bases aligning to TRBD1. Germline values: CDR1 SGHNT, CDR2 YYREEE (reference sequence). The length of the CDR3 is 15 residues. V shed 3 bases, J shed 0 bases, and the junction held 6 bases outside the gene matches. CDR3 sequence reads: CASSSAGTASYEQYF. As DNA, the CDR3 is TGTGCCAGCAGCTCGGCCGGGACAGCCTCCTACGAGCAGTACTTC.

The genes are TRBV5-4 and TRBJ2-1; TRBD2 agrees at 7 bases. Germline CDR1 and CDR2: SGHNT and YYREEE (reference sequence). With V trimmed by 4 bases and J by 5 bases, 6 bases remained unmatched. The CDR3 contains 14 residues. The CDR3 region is CASSGGVRDNEQFF. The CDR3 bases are TGTGCCAGCAGCGGGGGGGTGCGGGACAATGAGCAGTTCTTC.

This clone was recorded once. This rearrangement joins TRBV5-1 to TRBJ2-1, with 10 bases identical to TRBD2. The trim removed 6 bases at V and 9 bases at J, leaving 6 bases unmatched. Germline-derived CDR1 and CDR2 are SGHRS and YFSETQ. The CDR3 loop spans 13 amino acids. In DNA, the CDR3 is TGCGCCAGCACATCTAGCGGGGGTAGTGAGCAGTTCTTC. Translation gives CASTSSGGSEQFF.

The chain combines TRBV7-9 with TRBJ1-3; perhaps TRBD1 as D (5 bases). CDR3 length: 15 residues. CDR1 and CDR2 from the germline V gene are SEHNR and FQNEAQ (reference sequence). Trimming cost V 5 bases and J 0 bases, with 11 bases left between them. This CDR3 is CASSTRQFSGNTIYF. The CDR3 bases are TGTGCCAGCAGCACCCGACAGTTCTCTGGAAACACCATATATTTT.